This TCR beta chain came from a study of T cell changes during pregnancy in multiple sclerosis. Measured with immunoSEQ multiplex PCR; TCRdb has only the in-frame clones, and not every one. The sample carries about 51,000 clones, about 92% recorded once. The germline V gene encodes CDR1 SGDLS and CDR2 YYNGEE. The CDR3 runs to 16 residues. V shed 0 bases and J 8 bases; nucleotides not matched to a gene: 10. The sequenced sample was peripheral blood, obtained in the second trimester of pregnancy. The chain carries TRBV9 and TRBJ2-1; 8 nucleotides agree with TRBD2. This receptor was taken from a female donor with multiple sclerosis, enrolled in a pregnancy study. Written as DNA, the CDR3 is TGTGCCAGCAGCGTAGCCGGGAGGGATACAAACCATGAGCAGTTCTTC. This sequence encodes CASSVAGRDTNHEQFF.